The rows below give T cell receptor beta chains drawn from one sample of a study of T cells after yellow fever vaccination. In TCRdb, the 5' RACE reads were re-called with MiXCR into one record per CDR3 protein. The table includes 250,000 to 350,000 distinct CDR3 sequences, around 4.4% detected once. The sample was PBMCs, taken 15 days after the yellow fever booster vaccination. The receptors were gathered from a man between 18 and 29 years old who received the YFV17D yellow fever vaccine. Each CDR3 is given with its conserved first and last residue. The D gene is left open where the match is weak.

j_call | v_call | d_call | cdr3_aa
TRBJ1-2 | TRBV29-1 | . | CSVEDIGGVYGYTF
TRBJ2-5 | TRBV7-3 | TRBD2 | CASSLRGGGETQYF
TRBJ2-3 | TRBV11-2 | . | CASSPWGSPDTQYF
TRBJ1-1 | TRBV5-1 | . | CASSSWSLGSTEAFF
TRBJ2-5 | TRBV15 | . | CATSRQDEETQYF
TRBJ2-1 | TRBV7-6 | . | CASSFGLGSYNEQFF
TRBJ2-7 | TRBV20-1 | . | CSARVGTWAYEQYF
TRBJ2-7 | TRBV7-6 | . | CASSFKPEGEQYF
TRBJ2-5 | TRBV12-3/TRBV12-4 | TRBD2 | CASKSIAGGPIETQYF
TRBJ1-4 | TRBV7-9 | TRBD1 | CASSPGTGTNEKLFF
TRBJ1-2 | TRBV5-1 | . | CASSLAGFDYGYTF
TRBJ2-7 | TRBV6-5 | . | CASSYSRATSYEQYF
TRBJ1-3 | TRBV28 | . | CASSPPRIKGGNTIYF
TRBJ2-2 | TRBV6-5 | . | CASREGRGWNTGELFF
TRBJ2-5 | TRBV7-7 | . | CASSPDRSKETQYF
TRBJ1-2 | TRBV12-3/TRBV12-4 | . | CASSLLAHGYTF
TRBJ2-5 | TRBV7-2 | . | CASSHGGAQETQYF
TRBJ2-4 | TRBV28 | . | CASSETLAKNIQYF
TRBJ1-6 | TRBV18 | . | CASSQGEPGHNHF
TRBJ2-1 | TRBV20-1 | TRBD2 | CSASTSGYNEQFF
TRBJ1-1 | TRBV7-6 | . | CASSFETGNTEAFF
TRBJ2-3 | TRBV20-1 | . | CSAAIAASTDTQYF
TRBJ1-1 | TRBV7-9 | . | CASSRTGSLNTEAFF
TRBJ2-3 | TRBV6-5 | . | CASSYSDTGSGDTQYF